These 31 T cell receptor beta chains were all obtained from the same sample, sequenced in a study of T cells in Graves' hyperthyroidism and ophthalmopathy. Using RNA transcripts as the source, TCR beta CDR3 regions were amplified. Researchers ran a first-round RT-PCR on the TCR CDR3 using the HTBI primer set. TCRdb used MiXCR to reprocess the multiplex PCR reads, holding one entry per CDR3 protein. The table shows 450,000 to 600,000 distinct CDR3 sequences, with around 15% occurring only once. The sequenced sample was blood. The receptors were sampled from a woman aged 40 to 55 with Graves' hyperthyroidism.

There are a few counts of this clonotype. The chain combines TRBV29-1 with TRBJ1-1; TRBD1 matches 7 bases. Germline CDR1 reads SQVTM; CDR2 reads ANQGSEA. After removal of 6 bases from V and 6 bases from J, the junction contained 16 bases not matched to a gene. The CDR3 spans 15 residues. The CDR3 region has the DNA TGCAGCGTGATGAGACAGGTACAGGGGAGTGCTGAAGCTTTCTTT. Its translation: CSVMRQVQGSAEAFF. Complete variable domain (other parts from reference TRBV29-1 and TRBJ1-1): SAVISQKPSRDICQRGTSLTIQCQVDSQVTMMFWYRQQPGQSLTLIATANQGSEATYESGFVIDKFPISRPNLTFSTLTVSNMSPEDSSIYLCSVMRQVQGSAEAFFGQGTRLTVV.

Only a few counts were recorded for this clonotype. Here the CDR3 reads CASSLSSGRQDIQYF. Written as DNA, the CDR3 is TGCGCCAGCAGCTTGTCTAGCGGGAGGCAGGACATTCAGTACTTC. This chain links TRBV5-1 with TRBJ2-4; 11 nucleotides align to TRBD2. J was trimmed by 8 bases and V by 1 base; bases with no gene match: 5. Looked up from germline, CDR1 is SGHRS and CDR2 is YFSETQ. The CDR3 runs 15 residues.

The CDR3 here is CASETGSGANVLTF. As DNA, the CDR3 is TGTGCCAGCGAAACAGGGTCCGGGGCCAACGTCCTGACTTTC. This chain links TRBV6-2 or TRBV6-3 with TRBJ2-6, with D possibly matching TRBD1 (6 bases). This CDR3 comprises 14 residues. The V and J ends lost 8 bases and 4 bases respectively, with 12 bases between them. Germline CDR1 reads MNHEY; CDR2 reads SVGEGT.

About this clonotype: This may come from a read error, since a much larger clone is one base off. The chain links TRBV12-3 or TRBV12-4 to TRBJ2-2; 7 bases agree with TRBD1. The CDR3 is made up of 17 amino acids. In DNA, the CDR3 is TGTACCAGCAGTCGTAACTGGGACAGACAGAACACCGGGGAGCTGTTTTTT. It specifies CTSSRNWDRQNTGELFF.

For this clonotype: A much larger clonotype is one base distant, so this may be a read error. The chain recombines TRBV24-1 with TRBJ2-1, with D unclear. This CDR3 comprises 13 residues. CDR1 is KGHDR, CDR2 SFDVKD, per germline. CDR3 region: CATSPGNYNGQFF. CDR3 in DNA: TGTGCCACCAGTCCAGGAAACTACAATGGGCAGTTCTTC.

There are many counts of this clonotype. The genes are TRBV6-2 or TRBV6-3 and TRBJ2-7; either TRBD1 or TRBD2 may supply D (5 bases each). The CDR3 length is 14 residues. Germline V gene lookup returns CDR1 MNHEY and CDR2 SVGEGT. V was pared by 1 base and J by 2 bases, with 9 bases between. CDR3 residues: CASSYYGTTYEQYF. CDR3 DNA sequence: TGTGCCAGCAGTTACTACGGGACGACCTACGAGCAGTACTTC.

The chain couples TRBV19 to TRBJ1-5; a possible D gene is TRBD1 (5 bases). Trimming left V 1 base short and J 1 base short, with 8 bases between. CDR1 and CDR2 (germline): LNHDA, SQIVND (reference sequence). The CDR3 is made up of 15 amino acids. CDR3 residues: CASSIVGDSNQPQHF. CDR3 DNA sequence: TGTGCCAGTAGTATAGTCGGGGACAGCAATCAGCCCCAGCATTTT.

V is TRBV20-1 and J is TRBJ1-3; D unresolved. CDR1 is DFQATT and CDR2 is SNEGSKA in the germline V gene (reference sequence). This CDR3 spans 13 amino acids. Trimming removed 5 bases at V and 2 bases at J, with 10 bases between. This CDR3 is CSASVDPGNTIYF. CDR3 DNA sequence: TGCAGTGCTTCAGTCGATCCTGGAAACACCATATATTTT.

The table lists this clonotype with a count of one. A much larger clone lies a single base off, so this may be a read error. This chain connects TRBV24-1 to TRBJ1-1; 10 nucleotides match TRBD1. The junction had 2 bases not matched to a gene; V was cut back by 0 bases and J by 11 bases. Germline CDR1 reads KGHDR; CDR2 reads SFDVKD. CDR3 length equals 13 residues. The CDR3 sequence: CATSDLETGGAFF. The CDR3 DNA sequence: TGTGCCACCAGTGATTTGGAGACAGGGGGCGCTTTCTTT.

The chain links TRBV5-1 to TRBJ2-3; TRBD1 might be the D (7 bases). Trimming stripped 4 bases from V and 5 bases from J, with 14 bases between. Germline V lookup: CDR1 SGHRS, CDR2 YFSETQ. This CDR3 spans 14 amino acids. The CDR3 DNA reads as TGCGCCAGCAGCCCCCAGGGGGGAAAAGATACGCAGTATTTT. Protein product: CASSPQGGKDTQYF.

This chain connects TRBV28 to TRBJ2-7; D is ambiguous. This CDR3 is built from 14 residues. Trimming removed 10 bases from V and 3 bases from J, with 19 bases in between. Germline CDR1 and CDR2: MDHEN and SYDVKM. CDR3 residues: CATTDGSHRYEQYF. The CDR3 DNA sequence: TGTGCCACCACGGACGGTAGCCATCGCTACGAGCAGTACTTC.

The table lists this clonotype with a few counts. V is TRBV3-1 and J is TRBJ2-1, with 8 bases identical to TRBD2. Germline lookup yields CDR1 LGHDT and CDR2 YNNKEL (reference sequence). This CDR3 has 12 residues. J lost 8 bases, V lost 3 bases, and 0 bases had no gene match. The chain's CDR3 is CASSQTSDEQFF. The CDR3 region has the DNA TGTGCCAGCAGCCAGACTAGCGATGAGCAGTTCTTC.

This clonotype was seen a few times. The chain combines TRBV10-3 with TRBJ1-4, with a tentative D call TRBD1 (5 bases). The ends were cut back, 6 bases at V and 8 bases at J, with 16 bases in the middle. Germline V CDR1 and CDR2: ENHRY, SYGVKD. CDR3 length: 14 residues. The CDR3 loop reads CAISRDGGGEKLFF. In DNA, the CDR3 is TGTGCCATCAGCAGGGACGGGGGAGGCGAAAAACTGTTTTTT.

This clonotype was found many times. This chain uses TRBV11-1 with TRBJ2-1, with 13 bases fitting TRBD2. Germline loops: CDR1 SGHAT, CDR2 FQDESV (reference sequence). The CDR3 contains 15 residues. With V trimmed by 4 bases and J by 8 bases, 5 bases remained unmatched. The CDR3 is CASSSRTSGSDEQFF. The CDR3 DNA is TGTGCCAGCAGCTCAAGGACTAGCGGGAGTGATGAGCAGTTCTTC. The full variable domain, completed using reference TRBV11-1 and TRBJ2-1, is EAEVAQSPRYKITEKSQAVAFWCDPISGHATLYWYRQILGQGPELLVQFQDESVVDDSQLPKDRFSAERLKGVDSTLKIQPAELGDSAMYLCASSSRTSGSDEQFFGPGTRLTVL.

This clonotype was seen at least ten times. The CDR3 spells CASSYSTGQTLHNEQFF. In DNA, the CDR3 is TGTGCCAGCAGTTACTCGACGGGGCAGACACTGCACAATGAGCAGTTCTTC. The V call is TRBV6-2 or TRBV6-3, the J call TRBJ2-1, with D possibly being TRBD1 or TRBD2 (5 bases each). Germline loops: CDR1 MNHEY, CDR2 SVGEGT. V shed 0 bases and J shed 5 bases, with 17 bases lying between them. This CDR3 region has 17 residues.

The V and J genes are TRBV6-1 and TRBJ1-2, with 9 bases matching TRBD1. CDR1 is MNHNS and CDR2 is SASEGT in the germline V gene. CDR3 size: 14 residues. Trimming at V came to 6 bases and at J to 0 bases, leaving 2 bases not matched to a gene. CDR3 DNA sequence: TGTGCCAGCAGGGGACAGGGCACTAACTATGGCTACACCTTC. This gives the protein CASRGQGTNYGYTF.

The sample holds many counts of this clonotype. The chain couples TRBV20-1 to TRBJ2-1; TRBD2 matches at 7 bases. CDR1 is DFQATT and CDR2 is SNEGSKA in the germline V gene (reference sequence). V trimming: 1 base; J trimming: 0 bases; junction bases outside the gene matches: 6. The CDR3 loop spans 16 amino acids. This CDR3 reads CSARVLLASSYNEQFF. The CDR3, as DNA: TGCAGTGCTAGAGTTTTACTAGCGAGCTCCTACAATGAGCAGTTCTTC.

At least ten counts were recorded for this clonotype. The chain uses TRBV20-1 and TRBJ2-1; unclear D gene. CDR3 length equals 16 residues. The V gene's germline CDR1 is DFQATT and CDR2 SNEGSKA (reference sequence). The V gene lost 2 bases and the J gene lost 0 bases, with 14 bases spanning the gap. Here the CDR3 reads CSARSSLISSYNEQFF. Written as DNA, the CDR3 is TGCAGTGCTAGATCCTCTCTTATAAGCTCCTACAATGAGCAGTTCTTC.

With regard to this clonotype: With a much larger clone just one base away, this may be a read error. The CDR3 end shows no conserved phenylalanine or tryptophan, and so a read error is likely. The CDR3 region is CASSFGLVNNVGETQYS. The CDR3 DNA sequence: TGTGCCAGCAGTTTCGGACTAGTCAACAACGTAGGGGAGACCCAGTACTCC. This chain uses TRBV7-9 with TRBJ2-5, with 7 positions matching TRBD2. V lost 6 bases to trimming and J lost 5 bases; unmatched junction nucleotides: 18. Germline V gene data show CDR1 as SEHNR and CDR2 as FQNEAQ (reference sequence). The CDR3 runs 17 residues.

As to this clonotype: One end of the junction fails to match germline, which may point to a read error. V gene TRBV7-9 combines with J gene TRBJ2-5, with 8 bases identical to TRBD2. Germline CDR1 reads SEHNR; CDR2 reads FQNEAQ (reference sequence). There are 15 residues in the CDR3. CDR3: CASSLYSGSLETRYF. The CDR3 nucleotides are TGTGCCAGCAGCTTATACAGCGGGAGTTTGGAGACCCGGTACTTC.

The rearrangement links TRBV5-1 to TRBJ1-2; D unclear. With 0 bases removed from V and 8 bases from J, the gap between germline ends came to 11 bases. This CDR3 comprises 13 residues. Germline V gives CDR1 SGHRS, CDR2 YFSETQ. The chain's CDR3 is CASSLGSLAGYTF. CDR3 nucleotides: TGCGCCAGCAGCTTGGGCAGCCTGGCCGGCTACACCTTC.

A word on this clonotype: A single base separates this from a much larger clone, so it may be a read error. The CDR3 DNA is TGTGCCAGCTCAGCAGAATCCAGGGGAAATCAGCCCCAGCATTTT. Amino acid sequence: CASSAESRGNQPQHF. The chain is built from TRBV18 and TRBJ1-5, with D perhaps matching TRBD1 (6 bases). The CDR3 length is 15 residues. CDR1 is KGHSH and CDR2 is LQKENI in the germline V gene. The V end lost 5 bases, the J end lost 4 bases, and 15 bases lay between the germline ends.

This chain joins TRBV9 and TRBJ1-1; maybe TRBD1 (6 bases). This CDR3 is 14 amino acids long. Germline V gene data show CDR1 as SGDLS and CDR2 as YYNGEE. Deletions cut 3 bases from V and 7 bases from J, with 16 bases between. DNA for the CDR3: TGTGCCAGCAGCGCTATGTGGGACACGGGTGAAGCTTTCTTT. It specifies CASSAMWDTGEAFF.

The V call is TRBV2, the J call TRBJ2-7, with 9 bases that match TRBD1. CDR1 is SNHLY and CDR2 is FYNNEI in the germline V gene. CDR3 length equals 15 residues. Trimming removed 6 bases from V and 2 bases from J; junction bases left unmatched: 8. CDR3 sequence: CASRRPGTGTYEQYF. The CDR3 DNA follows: TGTGCCAGCAGGAGGCCCGGGACAGGGACCTACGAGCAGTACTTC.

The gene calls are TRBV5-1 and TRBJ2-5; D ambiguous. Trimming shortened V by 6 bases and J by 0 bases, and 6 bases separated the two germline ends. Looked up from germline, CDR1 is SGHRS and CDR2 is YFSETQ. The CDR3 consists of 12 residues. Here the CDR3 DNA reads TGCGCCAGCACCCGTAACCAAGAGACCCAGTACTTC. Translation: CASTRNQETQYF.

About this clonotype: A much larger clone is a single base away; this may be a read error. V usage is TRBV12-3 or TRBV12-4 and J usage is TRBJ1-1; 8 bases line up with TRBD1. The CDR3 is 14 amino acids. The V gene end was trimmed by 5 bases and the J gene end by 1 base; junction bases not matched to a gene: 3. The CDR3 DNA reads TGTGCCAGCAGTCGACAGGGGCGGAACACTGAAGCTTTCTTT. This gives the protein CASSRQGRNTEAFF.

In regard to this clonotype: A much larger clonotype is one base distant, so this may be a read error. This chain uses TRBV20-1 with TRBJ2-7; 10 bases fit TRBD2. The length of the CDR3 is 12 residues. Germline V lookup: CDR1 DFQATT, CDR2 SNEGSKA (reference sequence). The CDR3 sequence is CSASSGGYEPYF. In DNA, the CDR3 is TGCAGTGCTTCTAGCGGGGGCTACGAGCCGTACTTC.

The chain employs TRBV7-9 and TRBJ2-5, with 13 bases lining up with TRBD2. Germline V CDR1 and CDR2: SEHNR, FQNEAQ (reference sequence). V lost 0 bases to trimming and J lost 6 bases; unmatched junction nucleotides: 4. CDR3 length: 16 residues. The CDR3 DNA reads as TGTGCCAGCAGCTTAGCGGGGACTAGCGGGATTCAGACCCAGTACTTC. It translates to CASSLAGTSGIQTQYF.

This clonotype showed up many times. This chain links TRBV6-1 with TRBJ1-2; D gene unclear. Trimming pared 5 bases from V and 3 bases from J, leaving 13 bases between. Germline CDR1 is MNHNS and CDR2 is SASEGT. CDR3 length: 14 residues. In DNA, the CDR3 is TGTGCCAGCAGTCCCCTTCCATCTGACTATGGCTACACCTTC. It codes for CASSPLPSDYGYTF.

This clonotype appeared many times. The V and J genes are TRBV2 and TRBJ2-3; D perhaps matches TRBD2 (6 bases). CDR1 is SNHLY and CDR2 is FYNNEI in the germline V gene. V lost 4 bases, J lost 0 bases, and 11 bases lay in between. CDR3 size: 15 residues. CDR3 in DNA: TGTGCCAGCAGTGGGGGTGCGGGGAGCACAGATACGCAGTATTTT. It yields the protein CASSGGAGSTDTQYF.

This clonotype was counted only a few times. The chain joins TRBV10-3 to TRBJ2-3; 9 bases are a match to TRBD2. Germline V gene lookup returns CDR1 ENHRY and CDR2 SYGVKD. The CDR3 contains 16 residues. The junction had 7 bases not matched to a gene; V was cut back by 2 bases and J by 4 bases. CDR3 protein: CAISEGLAGDSDTQYF. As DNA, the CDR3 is TGTGCCATCAGTGAGGGTTTAGCGGGAGACTCAGATACGCAGTATTTT.